These 27 T cell receptor beta chains share one sample of origin, sequenced in a study of OX40 agonist ivuxolimab in advanced cancers. The data were produced by immunoSEQ multiplex PCR, yet TCRdb's version contains in-frame clones alone and is incomplete. The sample lists about 69,000 clones; approximately 90% were seen once. The sequenced sample was CD4+ or CD8+ T cells sorted from blood, obtained in a trial of the OX40 agonist ivuxolimab. The source is an adult with an advanced solid tumor such as melanoma, head and neck, liver or kidney cancer.

The chain is built from TRBV29-1 and TRBJ1-6; D is unresolved. This CDR3 is built from 11 residues. The germline V gene has CDR1 SQVTM and CDR2 ANQGSEA. Trimming took 0 bases from V and 16 from J, leaving 10 bases between them. The CDR3 loop reads CSVEEGSTLHF. CDR3 DNA: TGCAGCGTTGAAGAAGGGAGTACGCTCCACTTT.

The chain recombines TRBV19 with TRBJ1-5; no clear D gene. Germline CDR1 and CDR2: LNHDA and SQIVND (reference sequence). V was trimmed by 2 bases and J by 2 bases, leaving 13 bases between them. CDR3 size: 16 residues. The CDR3 DNA reads as TGTGCCAGTAGTATATTTCCCGGGGTGGGCAATCAGCCCCAGCATTTT. Translated, it gives CASSIFPGVGNQPQHF.

This chain joins TRBV29-1 and TRBJ2-3; perhaps TRBD1 as D (5 bases). CDR1 is SQVTM and CDR2 is ANQGSEA in the germline V gene. This CDR3 has 11 amino acids. V lost 4 bases and J 7 bases, leaving 9 bases between the germline ends. CDR3 nucleotides: TGCAGCGTTGGGCAGGGCTATACGCAGTATTTT. Amino acids: CSVGQGYTQYF.

The chain joins TRBV7-7 to TRBJ2-1, with no clear D. The ends were cut back, 1 base at V and 6 bases at J, with 7 bases in the middle. Germline V gene data show CDR1 as SSHAT and CDR2 as FNYEAQ (reference sequence). The CDR3 runs 13 residues. CDR3 region: CASSLVRSNEQFF. CDR3 in DNA: TGTGCCAGCAGCTTAGTTCGGAGCAATGAGCAGTTCTTC.

The V call is TRBV10-1, the J call TRBJ1-1, with 9 nucleotides matching TRBD1. The germline gives CDR1 WNHNN, CDR2 SYGVQD (reference sequence). V shed 3 bases, J shed 10 bases, and the junction held 9 bases outside the gene matches. The CDR3 runs 14 residues. CDR3: CASSERTGAVGAFF. CDR3 nucleotides: TGCGCCAGCAGTGAAAGGACAGGGGCGGTCGGAGCTTTCTTT.

This chain joins TRBV6-5 and TRBJ2-1; TRBD2 is a possible D gene (6 bases). This CDR3 is built from 14 residues. The V gene lost 4 bases and the J gene lost 3 bases, with 10 bases spanning the gap. CDR1 is MNHEY, CDR2 SVGAGI, per germline. The CDR3 region has the DNA TGTGCCAGCAGTTTGGGGACTGTCTACAATGAGCAGTTCTTC. It codes for CASSLGTVYNEQFF.

This clone is a singleton in its sample. The J gene is TRBJ2-3, the V gene TRBV5-1, with D tentatively TRBD1 (7 bases). The CDR3 totals 16 residues. Trimming pared 4 bases from V and 2 bases from J, leaving 17 bases between. The germline gives CDR1 SGHRS, CDR2 YFSETQ. The CDR3 protein is CASSPGGRGVTDTQYF. DNA of the CDR3: TGCGCCAGCAGCCCTGGGGGCAGGGGGGTCACAGATACGCAGTATTTT.

This chain connects TRBV5-1 to TRBJ1-2; a possible D gene is TRBD1 (5 bases). V dropped 0 bases and J dropped 3 bases, with 9 bases sitting between them. From germline, CDR1 is SGHRS and CDR2 YFSETQ. The CDR3 spans 14 residues. The CDR3 region has the DNA TGCGCCAGCAGCTTGGGTGGGGGATACTATGGCTACACCTTC. Translation gives CASSLGGGYYGYTF.

For this clone: Other DNA sequences in the sample encode the same CDR3. The genes are TRBV28 and TRBJ1-5, with no clear D. The germline V gene encodes CDR1 MDHEN and CDR2 SYDVKM. The CDR3 is made up of 14 amino acids. The V end was cut by 2 bases, the J end by 2 bases, with 7 bases between. DNA of the CDR3: TGTGCCAGCAGTTTACTCGGTGGCAATCAGCCCCAGCATTTT. This sequence encodes CASSLLGGNQPQHF.

J is TRBJ2-4 and V is TRBV6-6; 9 bases are shared with TRBD1. In germline, CDR1 is MNHNY, CDR2 SVGAGI (reference sequence). Trimming took 6 bases from V and 4 from J; bases not matched to a gene: 4. The CDR3 runs to 14 residues. Here the CDR3 reads CASSRGQGKNIQYF. The CDR3 coding sequence is TGTGCCAGCAGCCGCGGACAGGGGAAAAACATTCAGTACTTC.

The chain joins TRBV9 to TRBJ2-2, with D perhaps matching TRBD1 (6 bases). The V gene lost 3 bases and the J gene lost 6 bases, with 12 bases spanning the gap. This CDR3 region has 14 residues. Germline V lookup: CDR1 SGDLS, CDR2 YYNGEE. This CDR3 is CASSAMTGPGELFF. The CDR3 bases are TGTGCCAGCAGCGCCATGACAGGTCCCGGGGAGCTGTTTTTT.

This chain connects TRBV11-1 to TRBJ2-1; the match to TRBD1 covers 9 bases. V was clipped by 3 bases and J by 6 bases; unmatched bases: 6. The CDR3 is 15 residues long. The germline V gene has CDR1 SGHAT and CDR2 FQDESV (reference sequence). CDR3: CASSFTGGETNEQFF. CDR3 sequence (DNA): TGTGCCAGCAGCTTTACAGGGGGCGAAACCAATGAGCAGTTCTTC.

V and J are TRBV6-5 and TRBJ1-2; no definite D call. Germline CDR1 reads MNHEY; CDR2 reads SVGAGI. The CDR3 runs 13 residues. Trimming shortened V by 5 bases and J by 4 bases, and 11 bases separated the two germline ends. CDR3 DNA: TGTGCCAGCAGTCTCTCGGATAGCTATGGCTACACCTTC. Its translation: CASSLSDSYGYTF.

This rearrangement joins TRBV25-1 to TRBJ1-5; D uncertain. Germline V CDR1 and CDR2: MGHDK, SYGVNS. Deletions cut 7 bases from V and 7 bases from J, with 14 bases between. The CDR3 spans 13 residues. CDR3 nucleotides: TGTGCCAGCACAGGTGGAACTGGACAGCCCCAGCATTTT. Its protein is CASTGGTGQPQHF.

V and J are TRBV27 and TRBJ2-7; unclear D gene. The V end lost 3 bases, the J end lost 0 bases, and 3 bases lay between the germline ends. Germline CDR1 and CDR2: MNHEY and SMNVEV (reference sequence). This CDR3 contains 12 residues. This CDR3 is CASSFNSYEQYF. The CDR3 DNA sequence: TGTGCCAGCAGTTTCAACTCCTACGAGCAGTACTTC.

The chain couples TRBV7-8 to TRBJ2-1, with 11 bases aligning to TRBD2. Trimming at V came to 5 bases and at J to 2 bases, leaving 5 bases not matched to a gene. The germline gives CDR1 SGHVS, CDR2 FQNEAQ. The CDR3 contains 16 residues. The CDR3 region is CASSPLSGRAYNEQFF. DNA for the CDR3: TGTGCCAGCAGCCCCCTTAGCGGGAGGGCCTACAATGAGCAGTTCTTC.

The chain employs TRBV12-5 and TRBJ2-3; 8 nucleotides align to TRBD2. CDR1 and CDR2 from the germline V gene are LGHNT and FRNRAP. With V trimmed by 8 bases and J by 5 bases, 9 bases remained unmatched. The CDR3 is 14 residues long. The CDR3 sequence: CASPGGPALDTQYF. The CDR3 nucleotides read TGTGCTAGTCCGGGAGGGCCCGCTCTAGATACGCAGTATTTT.

The chain recombines TRBV6-5 with TRBJ2-4; D is possibly TRBD1 or TRBD2 (6 bases each). Germline CDR1 MNHEY, CDR2 SVGAGI. V lost 2 bases, J lost 6 bases, and 14 bases lay in between. This CDR3 has 15 residues. This CDR3 is CASSYRGPSGNIQYF. In DNA, the CDR3 is TGTGCCAGCAGTTACCGGGGGCCCTCCGGAAACATTCAGTACTTC.

This chain uses TRBV19 with TRBJ1-3; D is undetermined. Trimming stripped 11 bases from V and 0 bases from J, with 17 bases between. From germline, CDR1 is LNHDA and CDR2 SQIVND (reference sequence). There are 15 residues in the CDR3. The DNA of the CDR3 is TGTGCCGTAAAGATCGGCGGTGGCTCTGGAAACACCATATATTTT. Protein: CAVKIGGGSGNTIYF.

The rearrangement joins TRBV2 to TRBJ2-3, with 14 bases lining up with TRBD2. The CDR3 totals 16 residues. V was clipped by 4 bases and J by 5 bases; unmatched bases: 5. The germline V gene has CDR1 SNHLY and CDR2 FYNNEI. In nucleotides, the CDR3 is TGTGCCAGCAGTGGTGGACTAGCGGGAGGTCTAGATACGCAGTATTTT. The encoded protein is CASSGGLAGGLDTQYF.

The chain has TRBV11-2 and TRBJ2-2; 9 positions match TRBD1. CDR3 length: 17 residues. CDR1 is SGHAT, CDR2 FQNNGV, per germline. V lost 1 base and J lost 4; bases outside the gene matches: 7. The CDR3: CASSLVGGTGSTGELFF. The DNA of the CDR3 is TGTGCCAGCAGCTTAGTCGGTGGGACAGGGTCCACCGGGGAGCTGTTTTTT. Looking up the rest from reference TRBV11-2 and TRBJ2-2 gives the full variable domain: EAGVAQSPRYKIIEKRQSVAFWCNPISGHATLYWYQQILGQGPKLLIQFQNNGVVDDSQLPKDRFSAERLKGVDSTLKIQPAKLEDSAVYLCASSLVGGTGSTGELFFGEGSRLTVL.

This clone was seen only a few times. The gene calls are TRBV6-8 and TRBJ1-1; unclear D gene. The CDR3 consists of 13 residues. Germline-derived CDR1 and CDR2 are MNHGY and SAAAGT. Trimming took off 6 bases at V and 1 base at J, with 9 bases between the two ends. The CDR3, as DNA: TGTGCCAGCAGCAGACTAGGGAACACTGAAGCTTTCTTT. As protein: CASSRLGNTEAFF.

The V call is TRBV28, the J call TRBJ1-4; D might be TRBD1 (5 bases). Germline-derived CDR1 and CDR2 are MDHEN and SYDVKM. This CDR3 contains 13 residues. V was clipped by 7 bases and J by 4 bases, with 10 bases between them. Here the CDR3 reads CASIRGNNEKLFF. As DNA, the CDR3 is TGTGCCAGCATAAGGGGTAATAATGAAAAACTGTTTTTT.

This chain joins TRBV7-6 and TRBJ2-7; 8 bases are shared with TRBD1. CDR3 length equals 12 residues. Unmatched junction bases numbered 1, after V lost 3 bases and J lost 6 bases. The germline CDR1 and CDR2 sequences are SGHVS and FNYEAQ. The CDR3 region is CASSLTGAEQYF. In nucleotides, the CDR3 is TGTGCCAGCAGCTTGACAGGGGCCGAGCAGTACTTC.

Only one count was recorded for this clone. V is TRBV19 and J is TRBJ2-7, with 10 positions matching TRBD1. CDR1 LNHDA and CDR2 SQIVND come from the germline V gene (reference sequence). V trimming: 6 bases; J trimming: 2 bases; junction bases outside the gene matches: 10. This CDR3 contains 16 residues. In DNA form, the CDR3 reads TGTGCCAGTAGCGTACCAACGGGACAGGGGACCTACGAGCAGTACTTC. Protein: CASSVPTGQGTYEQYF.

The chain has TRBV9 and TRBJ2-3; a weak D match, TRBD1 (6 bases). This CDR3 comprises 12 residues. From germline, CDR1 is SGDLS and CDR2 YYNGEE. V was clipped by 2 bases and J by 6 bases, with 7 bases between them. This CDR3 reads CASSVTGDTQYF. For the CDR3, the DNA is TGTGCCAGCAGCGTCACAGGGGATACGCAGTATTTT.

The CDR3 sequence: CASSLVSSGSSEQYF. The CDR3 DNA reads as TGCGCCAGCAGCTTGGTGTCTAGCGGGAGTAGCGAGCAGTACTTC. This chain connects TRBV5-1 to TRBJ2-7; 10 nucleotides match TRBD2. The CDR3 has 15 amino acids. Germline V gene data show CDR1 as SGHRS and CDR2 as YFSETQ. Unmatched junction bases numbered 6, after V lost 0 bases and J lost 6 bases.